The 32 T cell receptor beta chains in this list originate from one sample, sequenced in a study of blood T cell repertoires in COVID-19. Clones were sequenced by immunoSEQ multiplex PCR, and TCRdb holds only the in-frame ones, with some missing. This table holds about 150,000 clones, 80% found once. Source material: peripheral blood. The receptor source for this set is a man aged 55 to 70 with acute or convalescent COVID-19.

The chain couples TRBV7-9 to TRBJ2-7; TRBD2 is a possible D gene (7 bases). Germline V gene lookup returns CDR1 SEHNR and CDR2 FQNEAQ (reference sequence). The CDR3 consists of 15 residues. The germline V and J ends were trimmed by 1 base and 6 bases, with 16 bases remaining between them. CDR3 DNA sequence: TGTGCCAGCAGCTTAGTAGGGGGGGCTTTAGGCGAGCAGTACTTC. Its translation: CASSLVGGALGEQYF.

The V call is TRBV11-2, the J call TRBJ2-1, with 9 bases aligning to TRBD2. The CDR3 is 15 amino acids. After removal of 0 bases from V and 6 bases from J, the junction contained 3 bases not matched to a gene. Germline lookup yields CDR1 SGHAT and CDR2 FQNNGV. In nucleotides, the CDR3 is TGTGCCAGCAGCTTAGAGCGGGGGGGCTCCAATGAGCAGTTCTTC. This codes for CASSLERGGSNEQFF.

The chain has TRBV18 and TRBJ2-7; 10 nucleotides match TRBD1. Germline V gives CDR1 KGHSH, CDR2 LQKENI. V lost 6 bases and J lost 7; bases outside the gene matches: 9. CDR3 length: 14 residues. The CDR3 loop reads CASSPGQGTWEQYF. Here the CDR3 DNA reads TGTGCCAGCTCTCCGGGACAGGGGACGTGGGAGCAGTACTTC. The whole variable domain, remainder taken from reference TRBV18 and TRBJ2-7, is NAGVMQNPRHLVRRRGQEARLRCSPMKGHSHVYWYRQLPEEGLKFMVYLQKENIIDESGMPKERFSAEFPKEGPSILRIQQVVRGDSAAYFCASSPGQGTWEQYFGPGTRLTVT.

The chain recombines TRBV7-8 with TRBJ2-5; the D gene is possibly TRBD1 (7 bases). Germline lookup yields CDR1 SGHVS and CDR2 FQNEAQ. This CDR3 has 16 amino acids. Trimming left V 5 bases short and J 5 bases short, with 21 bases between. The CDR3, as DNA: TGTGCCAGCAGCCTTCGGCCAGGGGGGAGGCGGGAGACCCAGTACTTC. Protein: CASSLRPGGRRETQYF.

The gene calls are TRBV19 and TRBJ1-5; D perhaps matches TRBD1 (5 bases). V lost 5 bases and J 2 bases, leaving 25 bases between the germline ends. Germline CDR1 is LNHDA and CDR2 is SQIVND (reference sequence). This CDR3 has 19 residues. The chain's CDR3 is CASSPTTQVTTGGNQPQHF. CDR3 nucleotides: TGTGCCAGTAGTCCTACCACCCAGGTAACGACGGGGGGCAATCAGCCCCAGCATTTT.

This clone occurred a few times. The chain carries TRBV19 and TRBJ1-1; possibly TRBD1 for D (6 bases). This CDR3 contains 14 residues. CDR1 LNHDA and CDR2 SQIVND come from the germline V gene (reference sequence). V lost 3 bases and J 10 bases, leaving 18 bases between the germline ends. CDR3: CASSMVTGRGTAFF. In DNA form, the CDR3 reads TGTGCCAGTAGTATGGTAACAGGGAGAGGTACAGCTTTCTTT.

The chain links TRBV28 to TRBJ2-3; 9 nucleotides agree with TRBD2. The CDR3 covers 16 residues. The V gene end was trimmed by 5 bases and the J gene end by 6 bases; junction bases not matched to a gene: 12. CDR1 and CDR2 (germline): MDHEN, SYDVKM. The CDR3 protein is CASSPSRRGGLDTQYF. Written as DNA, the CDR3 is TGTGCCAGCAGTCCCAGCCGGCGGGGGGGCCTGGATACGCAGTATTTT.

This clone has just a few counts. V and J are TRBV11-2 and TRBJ1-1; 9 positions match TRBD1. Trimming at V came to 6 bases and at J to 3 bases, leaving 8 bases not matched to a gene. CDR1 and CDR2 from the germline V gene are SGHAT and FQNNGV. The CDR3 runs to 15 residues. CDR3 DNA sequence: TGTGCCAGCAGGCAACGTACAGGGGGCCACACTGAAGCTTTCTTT. Its translation: CASRQRTGGHTEAFF.

This clone was seen once. The chain links TRBV25-1 to TRBJ1-4; unclear D gene. V shed 3 bases and J shed 8 bases, with 13 bases lying between them. Germline V CDR1 and CDR2: MGHDK, SYGVNS. The CDR3 runs to 14 residues. CDR3 loop: CASSEVGSKEKLFF. The CDR3 DNA follows: TGTGCCAGCAGTGAGGTAGGGAGTAAGGAAAAACTGTTTTTT.

The V gene is TRBV7-3, the J gene TRBJ2-3, with 13 bases aligning to TRBD2. Trimming cost V 5 bases and J 2 bases; bases outside gene matches: 4. CDR3 size: 16 residues. The V gene's germline CDR1 is SGHTA and CDR2 FQGTGA. The CDR3 region is CASSPTSGGVTDTQYF. In nucleotides, the CDR3 is TGTGCCAGCAGCCCAACTAGCGGGGGGGTCACAGATACGCAGTATTTT.

This clone was counted only a few times. V and J are TRBV25-1 and TRBJ1-6; 7 bases line up with TRBD1. CDR1 and CDR2 from the germline V gene are MGHDK and SYGVNS. The CDR3 consists of 14 residues. V lost 7 bases to trimming and J lost 7 bases; unmatched junction nucleotides: 7. The CDR3, as DNA: TGTGCCAGCACCGCGACAGGGTGGAATTCACCCCTCCACTTT. As protein: CASTATGWNSPLHF.

V usage is TRBV9 and J usage is TRBJ2-2, with D possibly being TRBD2 (5 bases). CDR3 length: 15 residues. Trimming cost V 0 bases and J 1 base, with 7 bases left between them. Germline CDR1 and CDR2: SGDLS and YYNGEE. CDR3 nucleotides: TGTGCCAGCAGCGTAGCGGGGAAGAACACCGGGGAGCTGTTTTTT. Translated, it gives CASSVAGKNTGELFF.

The CDR3 coding sequence is TGTGCCAGCAGCTCCAGCGGGAGGGACACAGATACGCAGTATTTT. Translated, it gives CASSSSGRDTDTQYF. V gene TRBV11-3 combines with J gene TRBJ2-3, with 10 bases lining up with TRBD2. This CDR3 contains 15 residues. Trimming took 4 bases from V and 2 from J; bases not matched to a gene: 3. Germline assignment: CDR1 SGHNT and CDR2 YENEEA. Full variable domain (missing parts from reference TRBV11-3 and TRBJ2-3): EAGVVQSPRYKIIEKKQPVAFWCNPISGHNTLYWYLQNLGQGPELLIRYENEEAVDDSQLPKDRFSAERLKGVDSTLKIQPAELGDSAVYLCASSSSGRDTDTQYFGPGTRLTVL.

The rearrangement uses TRBV6-5 and TRBJ1-5; D gene unclear. Trimming left V 6 bases short and J 0 bases short, with 12 bases between. Germline V gives CDR1 MNHEY, CDR2 SVGAGI. The CDR3 length is 15 residues. CDR3 sequence reads: CASSEEGNSNQPQHF. For the CDR3, the DNA is TGTGCCAGCAGCGAGGAAGGAAATAGCAATCAGCCCCAGCATTTT.

The chain joins TRBV5-4 to TRBJ1-2, with 7 bases aligning to TRBD1. The germline gives CDR1 SGHNT, CDR2 YYREEE (reference sequence). V shed 4 bases and J 8 bases; nucleotides not matched to a gene: 5. This CDR3 has 12 residues. The DNA for the CDR3 is TGTGCCAGCAGCACAGACAGGGCGGGCTACACCTTC. It is translated as CASSTDRAGYTF.

The chain uses TRBV28 and TRBJ2-1; TRBD2 matches 11 bases. The CDR3 totals 18 residues. Germline lookup yields CDR1 MDHEN and CDR2 SYDVKM. V shed 6 bases, J shed 0 bases, and the junction held 10 bases outside the gene matches. CDR3 in amino acids: CASRAGTSGVVSYNEQFF. Here the CDR3 DNA reads TGTGCCAGCAGGGCCGGGACTAGCGGAGTCGTCTCCTACAATGAGCAGTTCTTC.

The chain combines TRBV9 with TRBJ1-4, with D perhaps TRBD1 (5 bases). The CDR3 is 17 residues long. Germline CDR1 and CDR2: SGDLS and YYNGEE. With 0 bases removed from V and 4 bases from J, the gap between germline ends came to 16 bases. CDR3 residues: CASSVDNGGRGNEKLFF. In nucleotides, the CDR3 is TGTGCCAGCAGCGTAGATAACGGGGGTAGGGGTAATGAAAAACTGTTTTTT.

V is TRBV19 and J is TRBJ1-5; 8 bases are a match to TRBD1. Per the germline V gene, CDR1 is LNHDA and CDR2 is SQIVND (reference sequence). The CDR3 runs to 15 residues. The V and J ends lost 3 bases and 11 bases, in that order; junction bases with no gene match: 12. In nucleotides, the CDR3 is TGTGCCAGTAGTATCGCCGGACAGGGACTTGTAGCCCAGCATTTT. Residues: CASSIAGQGLVAQHF.

The chain carries TRBV6-5 and TRBJ2-7; the D gene is possibly TRBD2 (5 bases). This CDR3 has 16 residues. Germline values: CDR1 MNHEY, CDR2 SVGAGI. Trimming took off 0 bases at V and 3 bases at J, with 15 bases between the two ends. The CDR3 coding sequence is TGTGCCAGCAGTTACTCTGAACGAGGGAGAGGCTACGAGCAGTACTTC. Its protein is CASSYSERGRGYEQYF.

The V call is TRBV6-6, the J call TRBJ1-6, with D possibly TRBD1 on 5 matching bases. The CDR3 is 17 residues long. V was cut by 5 bases and J by 7 bases, with 21 bases left in between. Germline V CDR1 and CDR2: MNHNY, SVGAGI (reference sequence). The CDR3 here is CASSRRRVGTENSPLHF. CDR3 DNA: TGTGCCAGCAGTCGAAGGAGGGTAGGGACGGAGAATTCACCCCTCCACTTT.

About this clone: Other DNA sequences in this specimen translate into the identical CDR3. CDR3 in amino acids: CASSTDRGHGYTF. The CDR3 DNA sequence: TGTGCCAGTAGTACCGACAGGGGGCACGGCTACACCTTC. This rearrangement joins TRBV19 to TRBJ1-2, with 10 bases lining up with TRBD1. Unmatched junction bases numbered 4, after V lost 4 bases and J lost 8 bases. The CDR3 is 13 amino acids. Per germline, CDR1 LNHDA and CDR2 SQIVND (reference sequence).

The chain links TRBV6-5 to TRBJ1-1, with D possibly TRBD1 on 5 matching bases. Germline V gene lookup returns CDR1 MNHEY and CDR2 SVGAGI. Trimming stripped 7 bases from V and 3 bases from J, with 15 bases between. The CDR3 length is 14 residues. CDR3 region: CASTLDSSYTEAFF. The CDR3 DNA sequence: TGTGCCAGCACCCTCGACAGCTCTTACACTGAAGCTTTCTTT.

The chain couples TRBV9 to TRBJ1-1; tentatively, D is TRBD1 (5 bases). The CDR3 is 16 residues long. Germline CDR1 is SGDLS and CDR2 is YYNGEE. Trimming shortened V by 0 bases and J by 2 bases, and 14 bases separated the two germline ends. CDR3 DNA: TGTGCCAGCAGCGTAGCGGGGGGGGGTCAAAACACTGAAGCTTTCTTT. It yields the protein CASSVAGGGQNTEAFF. Drawing the rest from reference TRBV9 and TRBJ1-1, the complete variable domain is DSGVTQTPKHLITATGQRVTLRCSPRSGDLSVYWYQQSLDQGLQFLIQYYNGEERAKGNILERFSAQQFPDLHSELNLSSLELGDSALYFCASSVAGGGQNTEAFFGQGTRLTVV.

This clone occurred a few times. V usage is TRBV9 and J usage is TRBJ2-7; unclear D gene. Trimming stripped 3 bases from V and 2 bases from J, with 12 bases between. This CDR3 comprises 14 residues. CDR1 SGDLS and CDR2 YYNGEE come from the germline V gene. The CDR3 DNA follows: TGTGCCAGCAGCGCGAACCAGACACCCTACGAGCAGTACTTC. As protein: CASSANQTPYEQYF.

In its sample, this clone was seen a few times. This rearrangement joins TRBV4-3 to TRBJ2-1, with TRBD1 matching over 9 bases. In germline, CDR1 is LGHNA, CDR2 YSLEER. V was clipped by 2 bases and J by 7 bases; unmatched bases: 9. The length of the CDR3 is 16 residues. CDR3 loop: CASSQNGGTGWNEQFF. CDR3 coding DNA: TGCGCCAGCAGCCAAAACGGAGGGACAGGGTGGAATGAGCAGTTCTTC.

This chain uses TRBV7-2 with TRBJ2-4; 7 bases are a match to TRBD2. Trimming took 5 bases from V and 9 from J; bases not matched to a gene: 10. Germline assignment: CDR1 SGHTA and CDR2 FQGNSA. CDR3 length: 14 amino acids. The CDR3 DNA is TGTGCCAGCAGCCAGAAGGGTTCGGGGGGCATTCAGTACTTC. Protein product: CASSQKGSGGIQYF.

The rearrangement joins TRBV7-9 to TRBJ1-3; 8 bases align to TRBD1. The CDR3 has 17 residues. V was pared by 3 bases and J by 0 bases, with 7 bases of the junction left unmatched. Germline CDR1 reads SEHNR; CDR2 reads FQNEAQ (reference sequence). The CDR3 nucleotides are TGTGCCAGCAGCTTGGGGGGCGGGACAGGCTCTGGAAACACCATATATTTT. Residues: CASSLGGGTGSGNTIYF.

In its sample, this clone was seen a few times. The chain joins TRBV27 to TRBJ1-1, with 8 bases lining up with TRBD1. With V trimmed by 5 bases and J by 0 bases, 8 bases remained unmatched. This CDR3 comprises 16 residues. The V gene's germline CDR1 is MNHEY and CDR2 SMNVEV (reference sequence). The CDR3 sequence is CASSPGTGRMNTEAFF. CDR3 DNA sequence: TGTGCCAGCAGTCCCGGGACAGGCCGCATGAACACTGAAGCTTTCTTT.

On this clone itself: At one of its ends the junction is not consistent with the germline gene, which may arise from a read error. The chain has TRBV7-2 and TRBJ2-7; D is uncertain. Germline-derived CDR1 and CDR2 are SGHTA and FQGNSA. This CDR3 is built from 14 residues. CDR3 residues: CASSLGAPAGTIFF. CDR3 in DNA: TGTGCCAGCAGCTTAGGGGCGCCGGCAGGAACCATTTTCTTC. The variable domain in full, with the rest retrieved from reference TRBV7-2 and TRBJ2-7, is GAGVSQSPSNKVTEKGKDVELRCDPISGHTALYWYRQSLGQGLEFLIYFQGNSAPDKSGLPSDRFSAERTGGSVSTLTIQRTQQEDSAVYLCASSLGAPAGTIFFGPGTRLTVT.

This clone was seen a handful of times. This chain connects TRBV14 to TRBJ1-3; tentatively, D is TRBD1 (6 bases). The V and J ends lost 3 bases and 2 bases respectively, with 11 bases between them. Germline CDR1 is SGHDN and CDR2 is FVKESK. The CDR3 extends over 15 amino acids. The CDR3 region has the DNA TGTGCCAGCAGCCATGGAACAGGGCCTGGAAACACCATATATTTT. It is translated as CASSHGTGPGNTIYF.

The chain employs TRBV19 and TRBJ1-3; D is unclear. CDR1 LNHDA and CDR2 SQIVND come from the germline V gene (reference sequence). The CDR3 covers 15 residues. V was pared by 3 bases and J by 0 bases, with 9 bases between. DNA of the CDR3: TGTGCCAGTAGTATCCGGCGGAGCTCTGGAAACACCATATATTTT. The encoded protein is CASSIRRSSGNTIYF.

V usage is TRBV9 and J usage is TRBJ2-2, with 9 bases that match TRBD2. This CDR3 region has 14 residues. V dropped 4 bases and J dropped 5; count of bases not matched to a gene: 3. Germline CDR1 reads SGDLS; CDR2 reads YYNGEE. The CDR3, as DNA: TGTGCCAGCAGCTGGGCGGGAGGGACCGGGGAGCTGTTTTTT. It specifies CASSWAGGTGELFF.